A selection of T cell receptor beta chains follows, all from one sample in a study of cytomegalovirus exposure and HLA in healthy donors. Assay used: immunoSEQ multiplex PCR; TCRdb lists only in-frame clones, some missing. The table includes more than 140,000 clones, 85% to 90% detected once. Sequencing input: PBMCs. The origin of the receptors is a woman under 30 in good health and CMV-seropositive. Each CDR3 is given with its conserved first and last residue. A D gene is named only where the DNA matches it firmly. Clone size appears in some rows only: once, few, many, or a class for an expanded clone.

-,TRBJ1-2,-,TRBV2,TGTGCCATACCTCGGAGGGGCAGGGAGAACTATGGCTACACCTTC,CAIPRRGRENYGYTF
-,TRBJ1-5,-,TRBV2,TGTGCCAGCAGCCTAAGCAATCAGCCCCAGCATTTT,CASSLSNQPQHF
-,TRBJ2-3,-,TRBV7-9,TGTGCCAGCAGCTACCCAACACCAAACACAGATACGCAGTATTTT,CASSYPTPNTDTQYF
-,TRBJ2-7,TRBD2,TRBV18,TGTGCCAGCTCACCCGGACTAGACAGCGAGCAGTACTTC,CASSPGLDSEQYF
few,TRBJ1-2,TRBD1,TRBV30,TGTGCCTGGAGTGTACCCGGACAGGGAGATGGCTACACCTTC,CAWSVPGQGDGYTF
-,TRBJ2-7,-,TRBV4-2,TGTGCCAGCAGCCAAGCCGGCGAGCAGTACTTC,CASSQAGEQYF
-,TRBJ2-1,-,TRBV7-2,TGTGCCAGCAGCTCAGGGCCCAGCCCCAACAATGAGCAGTTCTTC,CASSSGPSPNNEQFF
-,TRBJ2-1,-,TRBV19,TGTGCCAGTAGTATCGCGGATGAGCAGTTCTTC,CASSIADEQFF
-,TRBJ2-5,TRBD2,TRBV5-1,TGCGCCAGCAGCATAAGCGGGGCCCAAGAGACCCAGTACTTC,CASSISGAQETQYF
-,TRBJ1-2,TRBD1,TRBV5-1,TGCGCCAGCAGCTTGGACAACCGGGACAGACTTGGGATTAACTATGGCTACACCTTC,CASSLDNRDRLGINYGYTF
-,TRBJ1-5,-,TRBV29-1,TGCAGCGCATGGACACTCTATAGCAATCAGCCCCAGCATTTT,CSAWTLYSNQPQHF
-,TRBJ1-5,TRBD1,TRBV10-3,TGTGCCATCAGTGATGGACAGGGTAATCAGCCCCAGCATTTT,CAISDGQGNQPQHF
-,TRBJ2-3,-,TRBV30,TGTGCCTCAGGAGAAGAACTAGCTTTCGCAGATACGCAGTATTTT,CASGEELAFADTQYF
-,TRBJ1-4,TRBD1,TRBV5-1,TGCGCCAGCAGCACCGGGACAGGGCGTGAAAAACTGTTTTTT,CASSTGTGREKLFF
-,TRBJ2-6,TRBD2,TRBV19,TGTGCCAGTAGTGGACTAGCGGGTACTGGGGCCAACGTCCTGACTTTC,CASSGLAGTGANVLTF
-,TRBJ2-7,-,TRBV5-4,TGTGCCAGCAGCTTGGACCCGGTATACGAGCAGTACTTC,CASSLDPVYEQYF
once,TRBJ1-2,-,TRBV28,TGTGCCAGCAGCTACACCGGGGGTTATGGCTACACCTTC,CASSYTGGYGYTF
-,TRBJ2-6,-,TRBV5-1,TGCGCCAGCAGCTTGGTAATACAACCCGCTGCGGCCAACGTCCTGACTTTC,CASSLVIQPAAANVLTF
-,TRBJ2-7,TRBD2,TRBV11-2,TGTGCCAGCAGCTCAAGTACGAAGAGGGTAGCGGGATGGATGTACGAGCAGTACTTC,CASSSSTKRVAGWMYEQYF
once,TRBJ2-7,-,TRBV7-9,TGTGCCAGCAGCGATTACCGGGTTCCGAATCCCTACGAGCAGTACTTC,CASSDYRVPNPYEQYF
once,TRBJ2-1,-,TRBV5-8,TGTGCCAGCAGCTTGGTCCCTAGCGACTATTACAATGAGCAGTTCTTC,CASSLVPSDYYNEQFF
-,TRBJ2-6,-,TRBV6-1,TGTGCCAGCAGTGAAGGAGGGTCCGGGGCCAACGTCCTGACTTTC,CASSEGGSGANVLTF
-,TRBJ2-1,TRBD1,TRBV6-1,TGTGCCAGCAGCGCCACTTTGGACAGGCGGAATGAGCAGTTCTTC,CASSATLDRRNEQFF
few,TRBJ1-5,TRBD1,TRBV2,TGTGCCAGCAGTACGGGGGACAGGGCTCAGCCCCAGCATTTT,CASSTGDRAQPQHF
-,TRBJ2-4,-,TRBV7-9,TGTGCCAGCAGCTTTATCCCCAAACAGGTAGCCAAAAACATTCAGTACTTC,CASSFIPKQVAKNIQYF
-,TRBJ2-6,-,TRBV6-1,TGTGCCAGTCAGATCAGGGGAACTGGGGCCAACGTCCTGACTTTC,CASQIRGTGANVLTF
-,TRBJ2-3,-,TRBV30,TGTGCCTGGAGGGGGGCAGGAAACACAGATACGCAGTATTTT,CAWRGAGNTDTQYF
-,TRBJ2-5,-,TRBV4-1,TGCGCCAGCAGCCTCGACAGGGAGCGGGGGCAAGAGACCCAGTACTTC,CASSLDRERGQETQYF
-,TRBJ2-7,-,TRBV30,TGTGCCTGGAGTGTGGAGACGAACGACGAGCAGTACTTC,CAWSVETNDEQYF
-,TRBJ2-7,-,TRBV27,TGTGCCAGCAGTTTAGCCAGGGGAAGGGCTCGGGAGCAGTACTTC,CASSLARGRAREQYF
-,TRBJ1-5,-,TRBV21-1,TGTGCCAGCAGCTGCCCAGATCATGGGGCGAAGCTCAATCAGCCCCAGCATTTT,CASSCPDHGAKLNQPQHF
-,TRBJ2-1,TRBD2,TRBV11-3,TGTGCCAGCAGCCGGACTAGCGGGAGCTCCTACAATGAGCAGTTCTTC,CASSRTSGSSYNEQFF
-,TRBJ1-2,TRBD1,TRBV6-1,TGTGCCAGCAGTGAACAGGGGGGCTATGGCTACACCTTC,CASSEQGGYGYTF
-,TRBJ2-7,-,TRBV19,TGTGCCAGTAGAGGGCTGCTGGGCAGGGCTGAGGAGCAGTACTTC,CASRGLLGRAEEQYF
-,TRBJ1-5,-,TRBV7-9,TGTGCCAGCAGCCTCACAGGGAGCTGGGGTCAACCCCAGCATTTT,CASSLTGSWGQPQHF
-,TRBJ2-7,TRBD2,TRBV7-9,TGTGCCAGCAGCTTAATTTGGGTGACGGGACTAGCGAACCACGAGCAGTACTTC,CASSLIWVTGLANHEQYF
-,TRBJ2-7,TRBD2,TRBV6-6,TGTGCCAGCAGTTACATAGCGGGAGACTACGAGCAGTACTTC,CASSYIAGDYEQYF
-,TRBJ2-6,TRBD1,TRBV18,TGTGCCAGCTCACCATCGAAGGGGGCGGGGGCCAACGTCCTGACTTTC,CASSPSKGAGANVLTF